What follows is one T cell receptor beta chain and its context. Germline V CDR1 and CDR2: MNHEY, SMNVEV (reference sequence). The CDR3 is made up of 17 amino acids. The J segment lost 9 bases and the V segment lost 5 bases, leaving 17 bases of the junction unmatched. These data belong to a study of blood T cell repertoires in COVID-19. Data came from immunoSEQ multiplex PCR; TCRdb stores just in-frame clones and leaves some out. The table includes 330,000 or so clones, roughly 90% detected once. This rearrangement joins TRBV27 to TRBJ2-1; 9 nucleotides line up with TRBD2. Sequencing was carried out using PBMCs or T cells enriched from blood (not recorded which). This TCR was recovered from a woman under 40 who had been exposed to COVID-19. Written as DNA, the CDR3 is TGTGCCAGCAGTACCCTGGGCGGGAGGGCCAATAATGGTGAGCAGTTCTTC. It is translated as CASSTLGGRANNGEQFF.